This TCR beta chain was retrieved from a study of siplizumab effects on memory and regulatory T cells. The method was immunoSEQ multiplex PCR; TCRdb's version includes in-frame clones alone and lacks a portion of them. The table includes over 85,000 clones, approximately 90% detected once. This clone was counted once. Sequencing was performed on CD4+ T cells sorted from blood. The receptor comes from a human donor in good health.

This chain's CDR3 is CASSQGRKGDEQYF. In nucleotides, the CDR3 is TGTGCCAGCAGCCAAGGTCGAAAGGGGGACGAGCAGTACTTC. This chain joins TRBV14 and TRBJ2-7; TRBD1 might be the D (6 bases). The germline V and J ends were trimmed by 1 base and 5 bases, with 12 bases remaining between them. The CDR3 spans 14 residues. CDR1 is SGHDN, CDR2 FVKESK, per germline.